Listed here is a single T cell receptor beta chain. This sample was included in a study of T-cell reconstitution after alpha-beta-depleted transplantation in children. The CDR3 is made up of 8 amino acids. Germline CDR1 reads MNHEY; CDR2 reads SMNVEV (reference sequence). Trimming shortened V by 5 bases and J by 11 bases, and 4 bases separated the two germline ends. Unique molecular identifiers were used to barcode this TCRbeta library. TCRdb independently ran MiXCR on the PCR reads; one entry per CDR3 protein. The sample lists about 640,000 distinct CDR3 sequences; 13% were seen once. This chain connects TRBV27 to TRBJ2-7, with D uncertain. The TCR was taken from a male patient younger than 18 who had a stem cell transplant for acute myeloid leukemia, so the T cells may come from the graft donor. Sequenced here: PBMCs, mostly from graft donor cells, sampled 360 days after TCRalphabeta/CD19-depleted stem cell transplant. In nucleotides, the CDR3 is TGTGCCAGCAGTAGGGAGTACTTC. This encodes CASSREYF.